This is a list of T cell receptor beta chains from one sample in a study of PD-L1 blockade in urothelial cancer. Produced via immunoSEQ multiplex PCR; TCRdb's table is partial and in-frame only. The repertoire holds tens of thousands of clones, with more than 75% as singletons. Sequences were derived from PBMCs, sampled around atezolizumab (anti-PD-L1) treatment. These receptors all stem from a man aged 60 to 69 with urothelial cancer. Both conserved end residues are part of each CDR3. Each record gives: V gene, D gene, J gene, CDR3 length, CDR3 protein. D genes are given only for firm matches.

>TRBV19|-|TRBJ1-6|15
CASSIWGVYNSPLHF
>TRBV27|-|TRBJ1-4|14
CASSTGIESKKLFF
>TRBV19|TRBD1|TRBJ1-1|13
CASSMGDREEAFF
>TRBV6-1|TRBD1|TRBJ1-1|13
CASSDRGRTEAFF
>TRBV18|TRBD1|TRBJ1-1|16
CASSFVTGGPGTEAFF
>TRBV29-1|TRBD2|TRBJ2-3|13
CSAGLAGGDTQYF
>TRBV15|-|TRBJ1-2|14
CATSRAPGGRGYTF
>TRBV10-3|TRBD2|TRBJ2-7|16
CAISAPPGTSSYEQYF
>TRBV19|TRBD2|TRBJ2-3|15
CASSNGGGRGDTQYF
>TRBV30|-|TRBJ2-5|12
CAWKTAQETQYF
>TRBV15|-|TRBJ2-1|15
CATSRDGQGNNEQFF
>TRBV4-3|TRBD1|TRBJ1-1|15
CASSHTGVSFNEAFF
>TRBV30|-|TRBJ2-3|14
CAWSRVAVADTQYF
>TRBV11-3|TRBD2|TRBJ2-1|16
CASSPGPGGDHNEQFF
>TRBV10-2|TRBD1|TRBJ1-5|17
CASSRRTGGDVHQPQHF
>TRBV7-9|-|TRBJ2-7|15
CASSLYGSDYYEQYF
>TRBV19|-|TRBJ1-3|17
CASSIAAGGDSGNTIYF
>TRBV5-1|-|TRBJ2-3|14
CASSSNTFTDTQYF
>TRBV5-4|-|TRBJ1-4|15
CASSTRTMGIEKLFF
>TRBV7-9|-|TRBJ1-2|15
CASSPYREANYGYTF
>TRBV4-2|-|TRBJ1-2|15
CASSKPGSRTYGYTF
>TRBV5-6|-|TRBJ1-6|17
CASTHSPGSSYNSPLHF
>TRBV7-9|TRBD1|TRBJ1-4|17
CASSPTNQGASNEKLFF
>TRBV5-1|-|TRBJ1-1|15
CASSPREGGNTEAFF
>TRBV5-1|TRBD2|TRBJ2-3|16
CASSLGERGGLDTQYF
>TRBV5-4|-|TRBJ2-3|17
CASSPAPSGRGRDTQYF
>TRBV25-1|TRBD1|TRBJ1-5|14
CASSSTGWNQPQHF
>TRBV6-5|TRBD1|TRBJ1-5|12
CATGQGTQPQHF
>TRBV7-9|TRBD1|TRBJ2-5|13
CASSLQGVETQYF
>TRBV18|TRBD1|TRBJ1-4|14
CASKSQGANEKLFF
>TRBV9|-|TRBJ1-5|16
CASSPPWEWRQQPQHF
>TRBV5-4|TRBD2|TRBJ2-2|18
CASSLGLAGGSNTGELFF
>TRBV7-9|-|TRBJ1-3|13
CASSLARGNTIYF
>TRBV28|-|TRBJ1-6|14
CASSLTGMDSPLHF
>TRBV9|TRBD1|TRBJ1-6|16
CASSLDTGAGNSPLHF
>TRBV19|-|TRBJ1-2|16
CASSIAVGVAAHGYTF
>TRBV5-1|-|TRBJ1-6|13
CASSPDYNSPLHF
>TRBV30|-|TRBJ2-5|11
CAWSLRGTQYF
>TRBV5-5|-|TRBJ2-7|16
CASSPRSTYRGYEQYF
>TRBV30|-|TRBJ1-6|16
CAWSVAGLLNNSPLHF
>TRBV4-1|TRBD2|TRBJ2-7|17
CASSQDLAGRDYVKQYF
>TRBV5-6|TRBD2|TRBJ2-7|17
CASSIMTSGGGTYEQYF
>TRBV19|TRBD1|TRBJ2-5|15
CASSIVGQGEETQYF
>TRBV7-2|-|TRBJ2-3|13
CASSHDRLDTQYF
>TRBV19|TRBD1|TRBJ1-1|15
CASRRTGADITEAFF
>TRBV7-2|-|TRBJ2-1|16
CASSLPGVSSYNEQFF
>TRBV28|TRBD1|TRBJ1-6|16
CASRGMTGPYNSPLHF
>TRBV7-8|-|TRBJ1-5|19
CASSLVRMGQFISNQPQHF
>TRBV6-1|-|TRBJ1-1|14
CASSSDSRNTEAFF
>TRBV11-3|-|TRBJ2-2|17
CASSSHSDSPTGGELFF